This entry is about one TCR beta chain. Its matching antigen is unknown. The data are from a study of beta chain features in type 1 diabetes. The wider study: Cells sorted and examined across all samples totaled approximately 100 million.

General study findings and limits: Patients showed naive, central memory and Treg TCRB repertoires that appeared more similar than those of healthy donors.

The length of the CDR3 is 15 residues. With V trimmed by 1 base and J by 12 bases, 7 bases remained unmatched. Germline lookup yields CDR1 SGHTA and CDR2 FQGNSA. The whole isolated RNA underwent reverse transcription, so sequencing captured expressed TCRB transcripts. Sequencing used immunoSEQ multiplex PCR; TCRdb keeps in-frame clones, though not all of them. The sample has about 130,000 clones; around a tenth are singletons. The single heparinised draw taken from each donor contained approximately 120 mL of blood on average. The origin of this receptor is a man in his late teens or twenties in good health. The chain joins TRBV7-2 to TRBJ2-1; 12 bases line up with TRBD2. The material sequenced was central memory CD4+ T cells from blood. The CDR3 here is CASSLGRASGGAQFF. The CDR3 nucleotides are TGTGCCAGCAGCTTAGGGCGGGCTAGCGGGGGGGCGCAGTTCTTC.